The entry that follows covers one TCR beta chain sequence. At least ten counts were recorded for this clonotype. Which antigen it targets is not known. Per-base quality was not reported, and no clone a single base away is much larger than it. Taken from cysteine to phenylalanine, the CDR3 has 17 residues. Of all the DNA, just the CDR3 is kept, 51 bases in frame from base 1. Deletion took 0 bases off V and 3 bases off J, with a span of 15 bases between the germline ends. This sample stems from a study of T-cell reconstitution after alpha-beta-depleted transplantation in children (dated by TCRdb to 2015 to 2016). With regard to the full study: Using TCR repertoire profiling, the study quantitatively followed how T-cell immune reconstitution unfolded in children after TCRalphabeta/CD19-depleted allogeneic hematopoietic cell transplantation.

The receptor library was made with PCR. TCRdb names Illumina HiSeq 2500 as the instrument used. TCR library preparation used molecular barcoding, with unique molecular identifiers applied to normalize quantification of the TCRbeta repertoire. TCRdb reworked the public reads: Q25 trimming with fastp, MiXCR clone assembly, productive beta chains retained. Records with the same CDR3 protein are collapsed into one entry carrying the most frequent genes and DNA. Within this sample are about 610,000 distinct CDR3 sequences, with 8% to 11% of them counted one time only. Jointly, the top ten make up approximately 4.1% of the sample.

The sequence derives from a human donor who donated a stem cell graft to a child with acute myeloid leukemia. This receptor chain uses TRBV12-3 or TRBV12-4 and TRBJ1-5; TRBD1 could be the D gene, as 5 bases match. This specimen consisted of PBMCs from the stem cell graft donor, obtained from the stem cell graft. The DNA is as follows: TGTGCCAGCAGTTTAGCGTTAGGTGGGGCGGTCAATCAGCCCCAGCATTTT. Its protein reads: CASSLALGGAVNQPQHF.